A single sample gave rise to the 27 T cell receptor beta chains below, sequenced in a study of T cells in Graves' hyperthyroidism and ophthalmopathy (dated by TCRdb to between 2018 and 2021). The method was multiplex PCR. Sequenced using an Illumina HiSeq 2000. The TCR beta CDR3 regions were amplified from the RNA transcripts. The first round of RT-PCR for the TCR CDR3 was performed with the HTBI primer set and the Qiagen OneStep RT-PCR kit. Using fastp trimming at Q25 and MiXCR clonotype assembly, TCRdb reanalyzed the public sequencing data and kept in-frame beta chains. Rows are unified per CDR3 protein, each entry keeping the most common DNA and genes. The sample table records around 600,000 distinct CDR3 sequences; just under 45% of these occur just once. The ten top clones hold 7% to 7.5% of the sample. Sequenced: peripheral blood or thyroid tissue (not recorded which). These receptors all come from an adult man with Graves' disease, either hyperthyroidism or ophthalmopathy (not recorded which).

At least ten counts were recorded for this clonotype. This chain connects TRBV29-1 to TRBJ1-2, with TRBD1 matching over 11 bases. This CDR3 has 14 amino acids. V dropped 6 bases and J dropped 6; count of bases not matched to a gene: 9. The germline V gene encodes CDR1 SQVTM and CDR2 ANQGSEA. CDR3 sequence reads: CSVGQGAFSDGYTF. Here the CDR3 DNA reads TGCAGCGTAGGACAGGGGGCATTCTCAGATGGCTACACCTTC.

With respect to this clonotype: A much larger clone differs from this one at a single base, so this may be a read error. The rearrangement joins TRBV10-3 to TRBJ1-1; no firm D call. Germline loops: CDR1 ENHRY, CDR2 SYGVKD. Trimming pared 11 bases from V and 2 bases from J, leaving 15 bases between. The CDR3 sequence is 13 residues long. This CDR3 reads CALTRDANTEAFF. DNA of the CDR3: TGTGCCCTCACCCGGGATGCTAACACTGAAGCTTTCTTT.

The chain joins TRBV29-1 to TRBJ1-2, with D maybe TRBD1 (5 bases). The length of the CDR3 is 9 residues. The V gene's germline CDR1 is SQVTM and CDR2 ANQGSEA. DNA for the CDR3: TGCACCGCAGGGTTCGGCTACACCTTC. This sequence encodes CTAGFGYTF.

This clonotype occurred a few times. The chain employs TRBV2 and TRBJ1-1; possibly TRBD1 for D (6 bases). The ends were cut back, 6 bases at V and 3 bases at J, with 14 bases in the middle. Germline V gene data show CDR1 as SNHLY and CDR2 as FYNNEI. The CDR3 is made up of 14 amino acids. The CDR3 loop is CASRGASQDTEAFF. The CDR3 nucleotides are TGTGCCAGCAGGGGGGCGAGTCAGGACACTGAAGCTTTCTTT.

The chain recombines TRBV5-1 with TRBJ1-3, with D uncertain. This CDR3 contains 14 residues. Trimming took 5 bases from V and 0 from J, leaving 9 bases between them. Germline V gives CDR1 SGHRS, CDR2 YFSETQ. For the CDR3, the DNA is TGCGCCAGCAGACCCGAAAGCTCTGGAAACACCATATATTTT. This encodes CASRPESSGNTIYF.

This clonotype was seen only a few times. The chain is built from TRBV6-5 and TRBJ2-7; D is possibly TRBD1 or TRBD2 (5 bases each). Germline loops: CDR1 MNHEY, CDR2 SVGAGI. The CDR3 runs to 14 residues. The V end was cut by 5 bases, the J end by 5 bases, with 16 bases between. CDR3 nucleotide sequence: TGTGCCAGCAGTGATGAGGGGCAAGGGGACGAGCAGTACTTC. It specifies CASSDEGQGDEQYF.

The CDR3 region is CSVKGTYEQYF. CDR3 DNA: TGCAGTGTTAAGGGGACGTACGAGCAGTACTTC. This sequence joins TRBV20-1 and TRBJ2-7; D possibly uses TRBD1 or TRBD2 (5 bases each). Looked up from germline, CDR1 is DFQATT and CDR2 is SNEGSKA (reference sequence). The ends were cut back, 7 bases at V and 4 bases at J, with 11 bases in the middle. This CDR3 has 11 amino acids.

In its sample, this clonotype was seen many times. The gene calls are TRBV10-2 and TRBJ2-7, with 7 bases identical to TRBD1. Germline V lookup: CDR1 WSHSY, CDR2 SAAADI. The CDR3 runs to 13 residues. Trimming at V came to 6 bases and at J to 2 bases, leaving 4 bases not matched to a gene. This CDR3 reads CASRIGQAYEQYF. Here the CDR3 DNA reads TGCGCCAGCAGGATCGGACAGGCCTACGAGCAGTACTTC.

This sequence joins TRBV6-1 and TRBJ1-6; no firm D call. From germline, CDR1 is MNHNS and CDR2 SASEGT. V was clipped by 10 bases and J by 10 bases, with 17 bases between them. CDR3 size: 13 residues. The CDR3 DNA follows: TGTGCCATCAAGGAGGGTCTACTATCACCCCTCCACTTT. The encoded protein is CAIKEGLLSPLHF.

This clonotype was counted at least ten times. The chain links TRBV7-2 to TRBJ2-5, with D maybe TRBD2 (5 bases). V lost 4 bases and J 5 bases, leaving 11 bases between the germline ends. The CDR3 spans 13 residues. Germline V lookup: CDR1 SGHTA, CDR2 FQGNSA. CDR3 DNA: TGTGCCAGCAGCTCAGCGGCGTTTGAGACCCAGTACTTC. Amino acid sequence: CASSSAAFETQYF.

This clonotype was seen just once. The genes are TRBV25-1 and TRBJ1-6, with 12 nucleotides matching TRBD1. Germline V lookup: CDR1 MGHDK, CDR2 SYGVNS. The CDR3 length is 13 residues. CDR3 DNA: TGTGCTAGACGGGACAGGGGGCTTTCACCCCTCCACTTT. This codes for CARRDRGLSPLHF. The variable domain in full, completed from reference TRBV25-1 and TRBJ1-6, reads EADIYQTPRYLVIGTGKKITLECSQTMGHDKMYWYQQDPGMELHLIHYSYGVNSTEKGDLSSESTVSRIRTEHFPLTLESARPSHTSQYLCARRDRGLSPLHFGNGTRLTVT.

This clonotype was seen a few times. The chain is built from TRBV7-8 and TRBJ1-5; unclear D gene. V was pared by 2 bases and J by 1 base, with 6 bases between. The CDR3 is made up of 14 amino acids. In germline, CDR1 is SGHVS, CDR2 FQNEAQ. CDR3 sequence (DNA): TGTGCCAGCAGCTTATCGGCCAGCAATCAGCCCCAGCATTTT. It codes for CASSLSASNQPQHF.

This chain connects TRBV7-9 to TRBJ2-2; 7 bases align to TRBD2. V was clipped by 5 bases and J by 5 bases; unmatched bases: 5. This CDR3 contains 14 residues. Germline V gene sequence: CDR1 SEHNR, CDR2 FQNEAQ (reference sequence). The CDR3 loop is CASSPAGGTGELFF. CDR3 DNA sequence: TGTGCCAGCAGCCCCGCCGGGGGGACCGGGGAGCTGTTTTTT.

The chain has TRBV7-6 and TRBJ1-1, with 9 bases that match TRBD1. V gave up 5 bases and J gave up 2 bases; unmatched junction bases: 9. The CDR3 spans 16 residues. Germline CDR1 SGHVS, CDR2 FNYEAQ. The CDR3 loop reads CASSHSGQGRNTEAFF. In DNA form, the CDR3 reads TGTGCCAGCAGCCATTCCGGACAGGGGCGAAACACTGAAGCTTTCTTT.

This clonotype showed up just a few times. The chain recombines TRBV6-6 with TRBJ2-7, with D perhaps matching TRBD1 or TRBD2 (7 bases each). Trimming shortened V by 9 bases and J by 2 bases, and 23 bases separated the two germline ends. The CDR3 is made up of 16 amino acids. The germline V gene has CDR1 MNHNY and CDR2 SVGAGI (reference sequence). As DNA, the CDR3 is TGTGCCAGTAAATCTCAGGGGCAGGGGGGGACCTACGAGCAGTACTTC. This translates into CASKSQGQGGTYEQYF.

This rearrangement joins TRBV5-1 to TRBJ2-7; possible D gene TRBD2, 7 bases. Germline-derived CDR1 and CDR2 are SGHRS and YFSETQ. Trimming shortened V by 0 bases and J by 5 bases, and 18 bases separated the two germline ends. The CDR3 is made up of 16 amino acids. The CDR3, as DNA: TGCGCCAGCAGCTTGGTGGAGACTAGGGGGGGCCACGAGCAGTACTTC. Its protein product is CASSLVETRGGHEQYF.

The rearrangement uses TRBV12-3 or TRBV12-4 and TRBJ2-5; 7 positions match TRBD1. The CDR3 sequence is 15 residues long. V gave up 6 bases and J gave up 3 bases; unmatched junction bases: 10. CDR3 sequence (DNA): TGTGCCAGCAGCCCAACCGGGACAGTAAAAGAGACCCAGTACTTC. Protein sequence: CASSPTGTVKETQYF.

This clonotype came up many times. V is TRBV5-1 and J is TRBJ1-2, with unresolved D. The CDR3 has 15 amino acids. Germline V gives CDR1 SGHRS, CDR2 YFSETQ. The V and J ends lost 4 bases and 3 bases respectively, with 16 bases between them. The CDR3 DNA reads TGCGCCAGCAGCGTAGATCCCATGGGCGACTATGGCTACACCTTC. Protein product: CASSVDPMGDYGYTF. Complete variable domain (other parts from reference TRBV5-1 and TRBJ1-2): KAGVTQTPRYLIKTRGQQVTLSCSPISGHRSVSWYQQTPGQGLQFLFEYFSETQRNKGNFPGRFSGRQFSNSRSEMNVSTLELGDSALYLCASSVDPMGDYGYTFGSGTRLTVV.

This clonotype was seen many times. This chain links TRBV29-1 with TRBJ1-2, with D unresolved. This CDR3 has 13 amino acids. Germline V lookup: CDR1 SQVTM, CDR2 ANQGSEA. V was clipped by 2 bases and J by 0 bases, with 7 bases between them. In nucleotides, the CDR3 is TGCAGCGTTGAAAAGGAAGCTAACTATGGCTACACCTTC. It codes for CSVEKEANYGYTF. Using reference TRBV29-1 and TRBJ1-2 for the parts outside the CDR3, the full variable domain is SAVISQKPSRDICQRGTSLTIQCQVDSQVTMMFWYRQQPGQSLTLIATANQGSEATYESGFVIDKFPISRPNLTFSTLTVSNMSPEDSSIYLCSVEKEANYGYTFGSGTRLTVV.

V gene TRBV12-3 or TRBV12-4 combines with J gene TRBJ1-6; no clear D gene. V was pared by 3 bases and J by 7 bases, with 7 bases between. The CDR3 totals 13 residues. The chain's CDR3 is CASSFRENSPLHF. The CDR3 DNA follows: TGTGCCAGCAGTTTTAGAGAGAATTCACCCCTCCACTTT.

The chain uses TRBV25-1 and TRBJ1-4, with 9 bases fitting TRBD1. The V and J ends lost 2 bases and 8 bases, in that order; junction bases with no gene match: 6. Germline lookup yields CDR1 MGHDK and CDR2 SYGVNS. This CDR3 is built from 15 residues. CDR3 amino acids: CASSEGGQGEEKLFF. In DNA form, the CDR3 reads TGTGCCAGCAGTGAAGGGGGACAGGGCGAGGAAAAACTGTTTTTT.

This clonotype came up a few times. The genes are TRBV5-8 and TRBJ1-1, with D uncertain. The CDR3 has 17 amino acids. Germline V CDR1 and CDR2: SGHTS, YDEGEE. Trimming shortened V by 1 base and J by 0 bases, and 16 bases separated the two germline ends. The CDR3 DNA follows: TGTGCCAGCAGCTTGAAGGGCCGCGCTCACATGAACACTGAAGCTTTCTTT. Translated, it gives CASSLKGRAHMNTEAFF.

The J gene is TRBJ1-3, the V gene TRBV19; TRBD1 matches 8 bases. The CDR3 loop spans 15 amino acids. In germline, CDR1 is LNHDA, CDR2 SQIVND (reference sequence). V trimming: 7 bases; J trimming: 4 bases; junction bases outside the gene matches: 9. CDR3 loop: CASMDSDRAGNTIYF. For the CDR3, the DNA is TGTGCCAGTATGGATTCGGACAGGGCGGGAAACACCATATATTTT.

A word on this clonotype: At one boundary the junction diverges from the germline segment, which might be a read error. This chain connects TRBV11-2 to TRBJ2-7; D is unresolved. Germline CDR1 is SGHAT and CDR2 is FQNNGV. This CDR3 spans 15 amino acids. The CDR3 bases are TGTGCCAGCAGCACCTACGCCTCGAGCTCCTACGAGCAGAACTTC. Encoded protein: CASSTYASSSYEQNF.

The chain has TRBV12-3 or TRBV12-4 and TRBJ2-5, with 7 bases matching TRBD2. CDR3 size: 15 residues. J lost 7 bases, V lost 6 bases, and 14 bases had no gene match. CDR3 amino acids: CASRAAPGGMGTQYF. The CDR3 DNA follows: TGTGCCAGCAGGGCGGCGCCCGGGGGGATGGGGACCCAGTACTTC.

On this clonotype: Compared with germline, one end of the junction differs, possibly owing to a read error. This chain connects TRBV20-1 to TRBJ1-2, with unresolved D. Germline CDR1 and CDR2: DFQATT and SNEGSKA (reference sequence). The CDR3 is made up of 13 amino acids. The CDR3 sequence: CSARQRTNYGCTF. The CDR3 DNA reads TGCAGTGCTAGACAGCGAACTAACTATGGCTGCACCTTC.

This clonotype was observed a handful of times. A much more abundant neighbour one base away suggests this may be a read error. J is TRBJ2-7 and V is TRBV10-3, with D perhaps given as TRBD1 or TRBD2 (5 bases each). Germline CDR1 and CDR2: ENHRY and SYGVKD. The CDR3 runs to 14 residues. The V end lost 5 bases, the J end lost 3 bases, and 14 bases lay between the germline ends. The CDR3: CAISYSRDGYEQYF. In DNA, the CDR3 is TGTGCCATCAGTTACTCCCGGGACGGCTACGAGCAGTACTTC.